The 32 T cell receptor beta chains given below trace back to one sample, sequenced in a study of response to subunit inactivated influenza vaccine. TCRdb fed the RT-PCR reads into MiXCR, producing one record per CDR3 protein. Of roughly 460,000 distinct CDR3 sequences detected, 9.5% to 13% appear once; the ten largest clones hold about 12%. The source material was PBMCs from blood, sampled around seven weeks after vaccination. The receptors originated from a man between 50 and 59 years old who received an inactivated influenza vaccine.

This clonotype was counted only a few times. This rearrangement joins TRBV20-1 to TRBJ1-4; 7 bases match TRBD1. This CDR3 spans 13 amino acids. The trim removed 6 bases at V and 7 bases at J, leaving 8 bases unmatched. Germline V lookup: CDR1 DFQATT, CDR2 SNEGSKA (reference sequence). CDR3 loop: CSARIGGFEKLFF. The CDR3, as DNA: TGCAGTGCCCGGATAGGGGGCTTTGAAAAACTGTTTTTT.

This clonotype was picked up many times. The rearrangement uses TRBV4-1 and TRBJ1-2, with 8 bases fitting TRBD1. The germline V gene encodes CDR1 MGHRA and CDR2 YSYEKL. This CDR3 has 15 amino acids. After removal of 6 bases from V and 0 bases from J, the junction contained 6 bases not matched to a gene. The CDR3 region is CASRGQEKSNYGYTF. The DNA of the CDR3 is TGCGCCAGCAGGGGACAGGAAAAATCTAACTATGGCTACACCTTC.

This clonotype turned up a few times. J is TRBJ2-4 and V is TRBV20-1, with 7 bases identical to TRBD1. V lost 2 bases to trimming and J lost 5 bases; unmatched junction nucleotides: 3. CDR1 is DFQATT and CDR2 is SNEGSKA in the germline V gene (reference sequence). This CDR3 spans 13 amino acids. The CDR3, as DNA: TGCAGTGCTAGACCGGGACAGCAAAACATTCAGTACTTC. Protein: CSARPGQQNIQYF.

A word on this clonotype: A much larger clone differs by one base, so this may be a read error. The rearrangement joins TRBV12-3 or TRBV12-4 to TRBJ1-4, with unresolved D. V lost 3 bases to trimming and J lost 6 bases, with 11 bases between them. The CDR3 contains 14 residues. CDR3 in DNA: TGTGCCAGCAGTTTTGGGAAAGGGTATGAAAAACTGTTTTTT. It yields the protein CASSFGKGYEKLFF.

The table lists this clonotype with many counts. This rearrangement joins TRBV7-9 to TRBJ2-5, with D unclear. Germline CDR1 and CDR2: SEHNR and FQNEAQ (reference sequence). Trimming pared 2 bases from V and 2 bases from J, leaving 9 bases between. This CDR3 comprises 14 residues. CDR3 DNA sequence: TGTGCCAGCAGCTTATCAAGGTTACAAGAGACCCAGTACTTC. Translating gives CASSLSRLQETQYF. The complete variable domain, with remaining parts taken from reference TRBV7-9 and TRBJ2-5, reads DTGVSQNPRHKITKRGQNVTFRCDPISEHNRLYWYRQTLGQGPEFLTYFQNEAQLEKSRLLSDRFSAERPKGSFSTLEIQRTEQGDSAMYLCASSLSRLQETQYFGPGTRLLVL.

V usage is TRBV7-2 and J usage is TRBJ2-7; unclear D gene. V lost 4 bases, J lost 6 bases, and 13 bases lay in between. CDR3 size: 13 residues. CDR1 and CDR2 (germline): SGHTA, FQGNSA. The CDR3: CASSSLRNGEQYF. In nucleotides, the CDR3 is TGTGCCAGCAGCTCCCTCCGCAACGGCGAGCAGTACTTC.

This clonotype was detected a few times. V is TRBV2 and J is TRBJ2-7; D is undetermined. CDR3 size: 12 residues. Germline V gene data show CDR1 as SNHLY and CDR2 as FYNNEI. V dropped 2 bases and J dropped 1 base, with 3 bases sitting between them. The CDR3 spells CASSETSYEQYF. CDR3 DNA: TGTGCCAGCAGTGAAACGTCCTACGAGCAGTACTTC.

This clonotype has just a few counts. Here the CDR3 DNA reads TGTGCCAGCAGTTACGGTGTTGCGAGGGAGGACACCATATATTTT. This gives the protein CASSYGVAREDTIYF. The chain links TRBV6-5 to TRBJ1-3, with D unclear. CDR1 and CDR2 from the germline V gene are MNHEY and SVGAGI. V was shortened by 2 bases and J by 8 bases, with 16 bases between the two germline ends. The CDR3 contains 15 residues.

The table lists this clonotype with many counts. The CDR3: CASSLVRNSPLHF. The CDR3 DNA sequence: TGTGCCAGCAGCTTAGTGCGGAATTCACCCCTCCACTTT. The chain is built from TRBV7-2 and TRBJ1-6; D remains unclear. V lost 1 base, J lost 7 bases, and 5 bases lay in between. The germline V gene encodes CDR1 SGHTA and CDR2 FQGNSA. This CDR3 has 13 residues.

The chain carries TRBV7-9 and TRBJ2-5; TRBD2 is a possible D gene (6 bases). The CDR3 is 13 amino acids. V shed 3 bases and J shed 5 bases, with 10 bases lying between them. Germline V lookup: CDR1 SEHNR, CDR2 FQNEAQ (reference sequence). In nucleotides, the CDR3 is TGTGCCAGCAGCTTGACTAGATCTGAGACCCAGTACTTC. It yields the protein CASSLTRSETQYF.

This clonotype was counted many times. V usage is TRBV6-2 or TRBV6-3 and J usage is TRBJ2-7; no firm D call. Per the germline V gene, CDR1 is MNHEY and CDR2 is SVGEGT. V dropped 2 bases and J dropped 3 bases, with 8 bases sitting between them. The CDR3 totals 13 residues. CDR3: CASSYKPSYEQYF. The CDR3 bases are TGTGCCAGCAGTTACAAACCCAGCTACGAGCAGTACTTC.

A few counts support this clonotype. The chain carries TRBV6-1 and TRBJ2-5; 9 nucleotides agree with TRBD1. The V gene end was trimmed by 8 bases and the J gene end by 5 bases; junction bases not matched to a gene: 15. This CDR3 is 16 amino acids long. Germline CDR1 reads MNHNS; CDR2 reads SASEGT. The CDR3 spells CASSSPSTGGLETQYF. The CDR3 coding sequence is TGTGCCAGCTCCTCCCCCTCTACAGGGGGCTTGGAGACCCAGTACTTC.

This clonotype was seen repeatedly, ten times or more. The chain is built from TRBV7-9 and TRBJ1-2; D ambiguous. CDR1 and CDR2 from the germline V gene are SEHNR and FQNEAQ (reference sequence). The V gene lost 7 bases and the J gene lost 6 bases, with 15 bases spanning the gap. This CDR3 spans 13 amino acids. CDR3 sequence reads: CASNSFKVNGYTF. The CDR3 DNA reads as TGTGCCAGCAACAGCTTTAAAGTTAATGGCTACACCTTC.

This clonotype has more than one count but fewer than ten. The chain is built from TRBV20-1 and TRBJ1-2, with 10 bases lining up with TRBD1. The J segment lost 4 bases and the V segment lost 0 bases, leaving 5 bases of the junction unmatched. CDR3 length: 15 amino acids. The germline V gene has CDR1 DFQATT and CDR2 SNEGSKA (reference sequence). CDR3 amino acids: CSARDLRDRGYGYTF. DNA for the CDR3: TGCAGTGCTAGAGATCTCCGGGACAGGGGCTATGGCTACACCTTC.

The chain links TRBV6-6 to TRBJ2-7; TRBD1 is a possible D gene (6 bases). This CDR3 is 13 amino acids long. Trimming cost V 5 bases and J 5 bases, with 13 bases left between them. Germline-derived CDR1 and CDR2 are MNHNY and SVGAGI (reference sequence). In nucleotides, the CDR3 is TGTGCCAGCAGTACCCAACAGGGCCACGAGCAGTACTTC. As protein: CASSTQQGHEQYF.

V is TRBV7-3 and J is TRBJ2-5; TRBD1 might be the D (6 bases). Trimming left V 3 bases short and J 4 bases short, with 12 bases between. Germline-derived CDR1 and CDR2 are SGHTA and FQGTGA. The CDR3 totals 14 residues. The CDR3, as DNA: TGTGCCAGCAGCTTCTCGGGACATTTAGAGACCCAGTACTTC. Translated: CASSFSGHLETQYF.

The chain is built from TRBV7-8 and TRBJ2-7, with D perhaps TRBD2 (6 bases). Per germline, CDR1 SGHVS and CDR2 FQNEAQ. The CDR3 is 13 residues long. Between the trimmed V and J ends, which lost 3 bases and 6 bases, there was a span of 12 bases. The CDR3, as DNA: TGTGCCAGCAGCTTTGGTCAGGAGGGCGAGCAGTACTTC. Residues: CASSFGQEGEQYF.

V and J are TRBV29-1 and TRBJ2-3, with no clear D. The germline CDR1 and CDR2 sequences are SQVTM and ANQGSEA. The length of the CDR3 is 15 residues. Trimming left V 2 bases short and J 1 base short, with 13 bases between. The CDR3 reads CSVENPSAGTDTQYF. In nucleotides, the CDR3 is TGCAGCGTTGAAAATCCCTCTGCGGGCACAGATACGCAGTATTTT.

This clonotype has a handful of counts. The chain employs TRBV7-9 and TRBJ2-7; no clear D gene. Germline lookup yields CDR1 SEHNR and CDR2 FQNEAQ (reference sequence). The CDR3 length is 12 residues. V shed 2 bases and J shed 6 bases, with 8 bases lying between them. CDR3 sequence reads: CASSLFLSEQYF. The DNA for the CDR3 is TGTGCCAGCAGCTTATTCCTCTCCGAGCAGTACTTC.

This clonotype was observed at least ten times. Here the CDR3 DNA reads TGTGCCAGCAGGCCGAAGACAGGGGTGGAGACCCAGTACTTC. It encodes CASRPKTGVETQYF. The chain carries TRBV12-3 or TRBV12-4 and TRBJ2-5; 8 bases align to TRBD1. The CDR3 is 14 amino acids. The V segment lost 6 bases and the J segment 5 bases; nucleotides outside the gene matches: 8.

The chain couples TRBV30 to TRBJ2-3; 9 bases match TRBD2. This CDR3 comprises 16 residues. Germline assignment: CDR1 GTSNPN and CDR2 SVGIG (reference sequence). Unmatched junction bases numbered 7, after V lost 3 bases and J lost 0 bases. The CDR3 coding sequence is TGTGCCTGGAGGCGGCGGGGGGGCCCAAGCACAGATACGCAGTATTTT. The encoded protein is CAWRRRGGPSTDTQYF.

The rearrangement links TRBV7-9 to TRBJ2-3; D not certain. CDR1 is SEHNR, CDR2 FQNEAQ, per germline (reference sequence). Trimming took off 4 bases at V and 1 base at J, with 12 bases between the two ends. This CDR3 is built from 15 residues. Here the CDR3 reads CASSYRRVGTDTQYF. The CDR3 DNA sequence: TGTGCCAGCAGCTACCGTAGGGTTGGCACAGATACGCAGTATTTT.

This clonotype occurred a few times. V and J are TRBV12-3 or TRBV12-4 and TRBJ1-6; D is perhaps TRBD1 (5 bases). The CDR3 covers 16 residues. Trimming stripped 3 bases from V and 7 bases from J, with 16 bases between. The CDR3 loop is CASSFWGTGINSPLHF. In nucleotides, the CDR3 is TGTGCCAGCAGTTTTTGGGGAACAGGAATCAATTCACCCCTCCACTTT.

The chain employs TRBV28 and TRBJ2-5; 7 bases are shared with TRBD1. The CDR3 loop spans 14 amino acids. J lost 2 bases, V lost 7 bases, and 7 bases had no gene match. Germline lookup yields CDR1 MDHEN and CDR2 SYDVKM. CDR3 residues: CASTPWDRQETQYF. The CDR3 coding sequence is TGTGCCAGCACTCCTTGGGACAGACAAGAGACCCAGTACTTC.

The chain uses TRBV12-3 or TRBV12-4 and TRBJ2-7; 7 bases match TRBD2. The junction had 14 bases not matched to a gene; V was cut back by 8 bases and J by 7 bases. This CDR3 region has 14 residues. The DNA of the CDR3 is TGTGCCAGCCTGTCGACACATCGCGGGGGAGAGCAGTACTTC. Its protein is CASLSTHRGGEQYF.

This clonotype was detected only a few times. CDR3 region: CAISESSGRGEQFF. The DNA for the CDR3 is TGTGCCATCAGTGAGTCCAGCGGGAGGGGTGAGCAGTTCTTC. The chain joins TRBV10-3 to TRBJ2-1; 10 nucleotides match TRBD2. V lost 0 bases, J lost 9 bases, and 2 bases stayed unmatched. This CDR3 comprises 14 residues. Germline assignment: CDR1 ENHRY and CDR2 SYGVKD.

This clonotype was counted between two and nine times. This chain links TRBV7-2 with TRBJ2-7; possibly TRBD2 for D (6 bases). There are 14 residues in the CDR3. Germline CDR1 and CDR2: SGHTA and FQGNSA. Deletions cut 5 bases from V and 3 bases from J, with 14 bases between. CDR3 nucleotide sequence: TGTGCCAGCAGCGTACCGGGACTGTTCTACGAGCAGTACTTC. It encodes CASSVPGLFYEQYF. The variable domain in full, with the rest retrieved from reference TRBV7-2 and TRBJ2-7, is GAGVSQSPSNKVTEKGKDVELRCDPISGHTALYWYRQSLGQGLEFLIYFQGNSAPDKSGLPSDRFSAERTGGSVSTLTIQRTQQEDSAVYLCASSVPGLFYEQYFGPGTRLTVT.

There are a few counts of this clonotype. As DNA, the CDR3 is TGCGCCAGTAACCCCCTTCCCCGGGACACCCAAGAGACCCAGTACTTC. This translates into CASNPLPRDTQETQYF. V and J are TRBV4-3 and TRBJ2-5; the D gene is possibly TRBD1 (6 bases). This CDR3 spans 16 amino acids. Trimming removed 9 bases from V and 1 base from J, with 21 bases in between. The germline CDR1 and CDR2 sequences are LGHNA and YSLEER.

This clonotype was seen a handful of times. This chain joins TRBV4-2 and TRBJ2-5; D remains ambiguous. The ends were cut back, 4 bases at V and 3 bases at J, with 6 bases in the middle. CDR3 length equals 12 residues. Germline assignment: CDR1 LGHNA and CDR2 YNFKEQ. CDR3 coding DNA: TGTGCCAGCAGCCGCCCTGAAGAGACCCAGTACTTC. This gives the protein CASSRPEETQYF.

This clonotype was seen more than once but under ten times. CDR3 in DNA: TGTGCCAGCAGCTTTTTTTTTCGGGGGGACAATGAGCAGTTCTTC. As protein: CASSFFFRGDNEQFF. This chain connects TRBV7-9 to TRBJ2-1, with 7 bases lining up with TRBD2. V lost 3 bases, J lost 5 bases, and 7 bases stayed unmatched. Germline lookup yields CDR1 SEHNR and CDR2 FQNEAQ (reference sequence). This CDR3 has 15 residues. The variable domain in full, with the rest retrieved from reference TRBV7-9 and TRBJ2-1, is DTGVSQNPRHKITKRGQNVTFRCDPISEHNRLYWYRQTLGQGPEFLTYFQNEAQLEKSRLLSDRFSAERPKGSFSTLEIQRTEQGDSAMYLCASSFFFRGDNEQFFGPGTRLTVL.

Many counts were recorded for this clonotype. The chain combines TRBV7-2 with TRBJ2-7; D ambiguous. The ends were cut back, 3 bases at V and 4 bases at J, with 19 bases in the middle. CDR1 and CDR2 (germline): SGHTA, FQGNSA. The CDR3 loop spans 16 amino acids. The CDR3: CASSFSPLGRRYEQYF. The CDR3 DNA reads as TGTGCCAGCAGCTTCTCGCCGTTGGGCAGGAGATACGAGCAGTACTTC.

This clonotype was counted many times. This chain connects TRBV5-1 to TRBJ2-1; 11 positions match TRBD2. This CDR3 has 15 residues. The V segment lost 1 base and the J segment 9 bases; nucleotides outside the gene matches: 6. Germline-derived CDR1 and CDR2 are SGHRS and YFSETQ. CDR3 residues: CASSLLAGGQSEQFF. The CDR3 bases are TGCGCCAGCAGCTTGTTAGCGGGGGGGCAGAGTGAGCAGTTCTTC.